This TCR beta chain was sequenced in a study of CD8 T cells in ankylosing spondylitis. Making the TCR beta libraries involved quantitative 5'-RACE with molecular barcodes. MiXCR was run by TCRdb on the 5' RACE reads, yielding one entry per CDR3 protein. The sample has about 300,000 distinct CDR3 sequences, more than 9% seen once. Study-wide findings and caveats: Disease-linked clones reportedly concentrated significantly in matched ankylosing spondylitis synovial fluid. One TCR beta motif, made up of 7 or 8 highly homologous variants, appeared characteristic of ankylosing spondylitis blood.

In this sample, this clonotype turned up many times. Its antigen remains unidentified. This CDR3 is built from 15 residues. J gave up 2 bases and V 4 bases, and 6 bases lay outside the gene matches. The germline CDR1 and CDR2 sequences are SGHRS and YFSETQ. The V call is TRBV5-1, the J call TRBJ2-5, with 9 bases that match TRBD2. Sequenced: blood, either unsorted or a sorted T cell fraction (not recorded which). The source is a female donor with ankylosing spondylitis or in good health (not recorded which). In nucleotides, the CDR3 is TGCGCCAGCAGCCATTCGAGCGGGGGGCAAGAGACCCAGTACTTC. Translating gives CASSHSSGGQETQYF.